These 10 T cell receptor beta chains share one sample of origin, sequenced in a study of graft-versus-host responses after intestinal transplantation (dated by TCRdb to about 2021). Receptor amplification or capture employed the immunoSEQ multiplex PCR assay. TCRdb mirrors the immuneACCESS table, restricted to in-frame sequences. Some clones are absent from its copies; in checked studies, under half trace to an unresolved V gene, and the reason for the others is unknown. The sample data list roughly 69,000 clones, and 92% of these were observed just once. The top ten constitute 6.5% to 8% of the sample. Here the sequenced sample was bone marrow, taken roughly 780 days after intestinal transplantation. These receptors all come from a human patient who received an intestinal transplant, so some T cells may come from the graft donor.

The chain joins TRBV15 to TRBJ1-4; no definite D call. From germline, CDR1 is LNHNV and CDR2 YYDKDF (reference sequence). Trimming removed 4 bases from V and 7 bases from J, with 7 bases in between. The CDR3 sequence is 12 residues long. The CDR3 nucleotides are TGTGCCACCAGCAAAGACCGTGAAAAACTGTTTTTT. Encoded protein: CATSKDREKLFF.

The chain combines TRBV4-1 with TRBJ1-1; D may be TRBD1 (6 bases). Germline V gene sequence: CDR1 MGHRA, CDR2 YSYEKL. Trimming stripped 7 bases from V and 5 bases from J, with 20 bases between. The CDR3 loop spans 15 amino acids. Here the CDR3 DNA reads TGCGCCAGCATCTTCAGGGGCGCGAGGGGTACTGAAGCTTTCTTT. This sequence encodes CASIFRGARGTEAFF.

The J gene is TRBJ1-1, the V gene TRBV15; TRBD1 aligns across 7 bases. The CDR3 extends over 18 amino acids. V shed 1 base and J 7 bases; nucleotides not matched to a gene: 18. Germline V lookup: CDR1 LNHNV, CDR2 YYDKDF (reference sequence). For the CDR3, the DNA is TGTGCCACCAGCAGAGCCCTAAAGAGTGAGGGACAGCCTAATGAAGCTTTCTTT. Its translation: CATSRALKSEGQPNEAFF.

Here the CDR3 reads CASSYNRDRGYSGYTF. In DNA, the CDR3 is TGTGCCAGCAGTTATAACCGGGACAGGGGTTATAGTGGCTACACCTTC. The J gene is TRBJ1-2, the V gene TRBV5-6; 10 nucleotides match TRBD1. The V and J ends lost 5 bases and 7 bases, in that order; junction bases with no gene match: 14. The CDR3 loop spans 16 amino acids. Germline CDR1 SGHDT, CDR2 YYEEEE.

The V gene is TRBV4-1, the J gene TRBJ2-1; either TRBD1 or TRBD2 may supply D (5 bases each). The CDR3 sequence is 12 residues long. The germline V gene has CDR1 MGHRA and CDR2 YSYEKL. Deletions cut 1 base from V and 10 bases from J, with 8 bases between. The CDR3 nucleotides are TGCGCCAGCAGCCAAGTGGGGGTCGAGCAGTTCTTC. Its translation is CASSQVGVEQFF.

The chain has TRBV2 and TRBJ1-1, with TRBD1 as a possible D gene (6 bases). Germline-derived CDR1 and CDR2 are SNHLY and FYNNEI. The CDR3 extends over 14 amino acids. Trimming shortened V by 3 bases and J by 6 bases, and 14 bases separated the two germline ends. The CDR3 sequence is CASSEAGARAEAFF. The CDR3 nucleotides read TGTGCCAGCAGTGAGGCGGGGGCGAGGGCTGAAGCTTTCTTT.

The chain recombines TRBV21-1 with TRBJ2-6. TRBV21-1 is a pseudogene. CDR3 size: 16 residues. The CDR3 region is CASSKGRVSGANVLTF. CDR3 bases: TGTGCCAGCAGCAAAGGAAGGGTCTCTGGGGCCAACGTCCTGACTTTC.

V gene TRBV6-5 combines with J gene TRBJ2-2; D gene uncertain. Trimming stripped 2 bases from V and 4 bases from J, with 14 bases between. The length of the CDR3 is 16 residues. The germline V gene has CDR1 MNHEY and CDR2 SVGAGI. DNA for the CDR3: TGTGCCAGCAGTTACGACCTAGGTTGGGGCACCGGGGAGCTGTTTTTT. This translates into CASSYDLGWGTGELFF.

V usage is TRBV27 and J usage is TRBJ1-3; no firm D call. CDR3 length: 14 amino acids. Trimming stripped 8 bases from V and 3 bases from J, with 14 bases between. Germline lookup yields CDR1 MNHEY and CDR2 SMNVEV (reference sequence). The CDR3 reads CASFMGMSGNTIYF. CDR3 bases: TGTGCCAGCTTCATGGGCATGAGTGGAAACACCATATATTTT.

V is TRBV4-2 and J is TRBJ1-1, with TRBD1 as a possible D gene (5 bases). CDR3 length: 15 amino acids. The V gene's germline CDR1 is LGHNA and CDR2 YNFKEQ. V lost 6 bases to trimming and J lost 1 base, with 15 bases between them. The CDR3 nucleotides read TGTGCCAGCAGTCCCGGGACCCCCAAGAACACTGAAGCTTTCTTT. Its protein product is CASSPGTPKNTEAFF.